This T cell receptor beta chain was captured by sequencing in a study of blood T cell repertoires in COVID-19. Data came from immunoSEQ multiplex PCR; TCRdb stores just in-frame clones and leaves some out. The data hold 150,000 to 200,000 clones, with approximately 78% observed a single time. The origin of this receptor is a human donor in a cohort sampled during active COVID-19. What was sequenced was peripheral blood.

CDR3 DNA sequence: TGCGCCAGCAGCCAAGATTCCAGGGGTTTTGGAAACACCATATATTTT. This sequence encodes CASSQDSRGFGNTIYF. V gene TRBV4-3 combines with J gene TRBJ1-3; maybe TRBD1 (6 bases). V lost 0 bases, J lost 3 bases, and 12 bases lay in between. Germline V gene lookup returns CDR1 LGHNA and CDR2 YSLEER. The CDR3 has 16 amino acids.